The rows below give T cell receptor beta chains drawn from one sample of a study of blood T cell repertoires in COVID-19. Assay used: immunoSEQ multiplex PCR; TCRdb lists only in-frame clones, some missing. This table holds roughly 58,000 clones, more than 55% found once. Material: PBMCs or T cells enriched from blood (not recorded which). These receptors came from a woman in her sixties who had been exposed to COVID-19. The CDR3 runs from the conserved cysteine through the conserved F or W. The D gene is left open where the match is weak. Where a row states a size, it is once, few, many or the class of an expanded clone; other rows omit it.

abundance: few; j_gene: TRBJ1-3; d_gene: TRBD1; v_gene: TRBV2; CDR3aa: CASSGGTGRSGNTIYF; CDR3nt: TGTGCCAGCAGTGGAGGGACAGGCCGCTCTGGAAACACCATATATTTT
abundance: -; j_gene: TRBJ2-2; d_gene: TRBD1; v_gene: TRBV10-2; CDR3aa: CASSHGQGNANTGELFF; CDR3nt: TGCGCCAGCAGCCATGGACAGGGGAACGCGAACACCGGGGAGCTGTTTTTT
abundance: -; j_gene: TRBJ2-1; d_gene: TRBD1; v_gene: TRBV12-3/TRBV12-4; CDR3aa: CASSRQGGHEQFF; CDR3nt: TGTGCCAGCAGTAGACAGGGGGGGCATGAGCAGTTCTTC
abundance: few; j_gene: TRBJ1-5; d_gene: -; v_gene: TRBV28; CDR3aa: CASSLAGLNQPQHF; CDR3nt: TGTGCCAGCAGTTTGGCAGGGCTCAATCAGCCCCAGCATTTT
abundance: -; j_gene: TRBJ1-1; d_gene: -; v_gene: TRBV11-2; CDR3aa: CASSLIRGNTEAFF; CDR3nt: TGTGCCAGCAGCTTAATACGAGGAAACACTGAAGCTTTCTTT
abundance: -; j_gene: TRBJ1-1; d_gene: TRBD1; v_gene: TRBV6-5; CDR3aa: CASSPGQGTTEAFF; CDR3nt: TGTGCCAGCAGTCCGGGACAGGGGACCACTGAAGCTTTCTTT
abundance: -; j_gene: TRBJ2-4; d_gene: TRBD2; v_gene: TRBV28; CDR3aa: CASERGGSKNIQYF; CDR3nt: TGTGCCAGCGAGCGGGGGGGCTCCAAAAACATTCAGTACTTC
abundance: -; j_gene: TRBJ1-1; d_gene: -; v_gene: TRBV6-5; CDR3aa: CASSEGGRTEAFF; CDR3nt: TGTGCCAGCAGCGAGGGTGGGAGGACTGAAGCTTTCTTT
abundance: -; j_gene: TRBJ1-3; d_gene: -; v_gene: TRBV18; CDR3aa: CASTMNRALGNTIYF; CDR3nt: TGTGCCAGCACGATGAACAGAGCCCTTGGAAACACCATATATTTT
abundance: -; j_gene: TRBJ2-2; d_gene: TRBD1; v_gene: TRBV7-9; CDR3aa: CASSLGDRDNTGELFF; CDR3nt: TGTGCCAGCAGCTTGGGGGACAGGGACAACACCGGGGAGCTGTTTTTT
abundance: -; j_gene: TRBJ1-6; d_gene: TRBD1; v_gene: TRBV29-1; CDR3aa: CSARTGNSPLHF; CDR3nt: TGCAGCGCTCGGACAGGGAATTCACCCCTCCACTTT
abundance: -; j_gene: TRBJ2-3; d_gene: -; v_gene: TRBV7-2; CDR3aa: CASSLRLGGGRDTQYF; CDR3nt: TGTGCCAGCAGCCTCCGACTTGGGGGGGGCAGGGATACGCAGTATTTT
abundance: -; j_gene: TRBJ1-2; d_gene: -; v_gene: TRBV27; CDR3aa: CASSSDPGLGGYTF; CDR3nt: TGTGCCAGCAGTTCTGACCCAGGGTTGGGAGGCTACACCTTC
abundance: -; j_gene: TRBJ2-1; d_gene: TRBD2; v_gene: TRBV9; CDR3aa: CASSVDPSGSGYEQFF; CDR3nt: TGTGCCAGCAGCGTAGACCCTAGCGGGAGTGGCTATGAGCAGTTCTTC
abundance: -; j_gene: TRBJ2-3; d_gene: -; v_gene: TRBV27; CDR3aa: CASQRRGTDTQYF; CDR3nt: TGTGCCAGCCAAAGGCGGGGCACAGATACGCAGTATTTT
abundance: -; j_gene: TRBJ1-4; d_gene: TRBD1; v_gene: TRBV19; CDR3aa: CASSAGTGREKLFF; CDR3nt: TGTGCCAGTAGCGCCGGGACAGGGCGCGAAAAACTGTTTTTT
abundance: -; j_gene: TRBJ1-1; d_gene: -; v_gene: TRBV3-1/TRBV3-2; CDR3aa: CASSRRGGNTEAFF; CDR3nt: TGTGCCAGCAGCCGGCGCGGGGGCAACACTGAAGCTTTCTTT
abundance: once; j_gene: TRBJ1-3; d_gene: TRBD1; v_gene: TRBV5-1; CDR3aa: CASSFGPGQGSSGNTIYF; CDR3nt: TGCGCCAGCAGCTTCGGTCCGGGACAGGGAAGCTCTGGAAACACCATATATTTT
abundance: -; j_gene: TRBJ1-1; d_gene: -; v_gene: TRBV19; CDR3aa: CASSMVWWRALGTEAFF; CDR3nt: TGTGCCAGTAGTATGGTGTGGTGGAGGGCACTAGGCACTGAAGCTTTCTTT
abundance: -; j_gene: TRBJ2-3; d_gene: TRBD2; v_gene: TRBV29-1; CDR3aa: CSVGPTSGATDTQYF; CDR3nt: TGCAGCGTTGGCCCGACTAGCGGGGCCACAGATACGCAGTATTTT
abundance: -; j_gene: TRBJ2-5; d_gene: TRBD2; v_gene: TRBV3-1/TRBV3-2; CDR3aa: CASSRGGSGVAGSETQYF; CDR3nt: TGTGCCAGCAGCCGAGGCGGGAGTGGGGTTGCGGGATCAGAGACCCAGTACTTC
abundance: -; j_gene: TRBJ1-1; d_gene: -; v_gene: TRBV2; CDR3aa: CATTLTWNTEAFF; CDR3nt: TGTGCCACCACACTGACTTGGAACACTGAAGCTTTCTTT
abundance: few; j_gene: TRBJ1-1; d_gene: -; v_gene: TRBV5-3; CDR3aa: CARPGIPEMNTEAFF; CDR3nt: TGTGCCAGACCCGGAATCCCGGAGATGAACACTGAAGCTTTCTTT
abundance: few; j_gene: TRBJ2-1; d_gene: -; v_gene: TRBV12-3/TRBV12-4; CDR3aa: CASTSPHNEQFF; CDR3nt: TGTGCCAGCACCTCCCCCCACAATGAGCAGTTCTTC
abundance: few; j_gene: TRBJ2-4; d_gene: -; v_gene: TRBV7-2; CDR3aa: CASSNYQGRGNIQYF; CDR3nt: TGTGCCAGCAGCAACTACCAGGGGCGTGGGAACATTCAGTACTTC
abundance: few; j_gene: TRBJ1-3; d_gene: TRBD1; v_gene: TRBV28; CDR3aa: CATIGQGFTGNTIYF; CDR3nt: TGTGCCACCATAGGACAGGGGTTCACTGGAAACACCATATATTTT
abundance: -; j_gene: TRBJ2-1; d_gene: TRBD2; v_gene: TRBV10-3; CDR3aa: CAIRPAGDRGNEQFF; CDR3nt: TGTGCCATCCGCCCAGCGGGAGATAGGGGTAATGAGCAGTTCTTC
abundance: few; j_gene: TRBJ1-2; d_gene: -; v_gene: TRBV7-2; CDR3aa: CASSPESSRGGLWGYTF; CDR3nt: TGTGCCAGCAGCCCAGAAAGCTCCCGGGGGGGGTTGTGGGGCTACACCTTC
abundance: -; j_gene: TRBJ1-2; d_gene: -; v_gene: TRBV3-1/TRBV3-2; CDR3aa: CASMGPANYGYTF; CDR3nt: TGTGCCAGCATGGGCCCAGCTAACTATGGCTACACCTTC
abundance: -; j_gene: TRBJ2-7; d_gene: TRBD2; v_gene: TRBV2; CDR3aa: CASRAGTSGHYEQYF; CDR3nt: TGTGCCAGCAGAGCTGGGACTAGCGGGCACTACGAGCAGTACTTC
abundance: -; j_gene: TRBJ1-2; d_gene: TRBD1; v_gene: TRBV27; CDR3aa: CASSLGTGRKGYTF; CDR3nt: TGTGCCAGCAGTTTAGGGACAGGGCGAAAAGGCTACACCTTC
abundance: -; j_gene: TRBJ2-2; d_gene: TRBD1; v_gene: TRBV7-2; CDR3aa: CASSNRQGAATGELFF; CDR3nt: TGTGCCAGCAGCAACAGACAGGGGGCGGCCACCGGGGAGCTGTTTTTT
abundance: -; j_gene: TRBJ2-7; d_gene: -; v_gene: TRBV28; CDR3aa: CASSPLNIASRYEQYF; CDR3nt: TGTGCCAGCAGTCCCCTTAATATAGCGAGCCGTTACGAGCAGTACTTC
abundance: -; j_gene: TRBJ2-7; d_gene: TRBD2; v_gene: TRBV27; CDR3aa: CASSFGSAGGYEQYF; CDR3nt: TGTGCCAGCAGTTTCGGGTCTGCGGGAGGCTACGAGCAGTACTTC
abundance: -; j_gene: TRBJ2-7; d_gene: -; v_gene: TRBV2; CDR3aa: CASSSRGISYEQYF; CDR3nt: TGTGCCAGCAGTTCCAGGGGCATCTCCTACGAGCAGTACTTC
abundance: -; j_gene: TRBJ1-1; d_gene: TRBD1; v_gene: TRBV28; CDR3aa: CASRPNRGDTEAFF; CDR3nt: TGTGCCAGCAGGCCTAACAGGGGAGACACTGAAGCTTTCTTT
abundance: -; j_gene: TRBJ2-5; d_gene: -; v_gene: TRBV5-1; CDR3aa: CASTPLIQGQETQYF; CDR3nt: TGCGCCAGCACGCCCCTGATCCAGGGGCAAGAGACCCAGTACTTC
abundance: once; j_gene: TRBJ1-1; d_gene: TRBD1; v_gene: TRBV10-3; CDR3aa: CATRQGYTEAFF; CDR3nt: TGTGCCACCCGACAGGGGTACACTGAAGCTTTCTTT
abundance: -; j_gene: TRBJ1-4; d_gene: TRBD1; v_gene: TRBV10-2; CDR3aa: CASSEQGELFF; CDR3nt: TGCGCCAGCAGTGAGCAGGGGGAACTGTTTTTT
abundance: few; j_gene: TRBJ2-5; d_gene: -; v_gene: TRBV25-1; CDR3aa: CASSDKTGPWGTQYF; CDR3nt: TGTGCCAGCAGTGACAAGACAGGCCCTTGGGGGACCCAGTACTTC
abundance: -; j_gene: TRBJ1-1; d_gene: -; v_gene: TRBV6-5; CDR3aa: CASSYSAGFGNTEAFF; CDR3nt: TGTGCCAGCAGTTACTCGGCGGGGTTCGGGAACACTGAAGCTTTCTTT
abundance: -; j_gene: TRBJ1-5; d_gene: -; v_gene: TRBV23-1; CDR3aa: CASSQYGVGPFGTQHF; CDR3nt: TGCGCCAGCAGTCAATACGGGGTAGGCCCGTTTGGTACCCAGCATTTT
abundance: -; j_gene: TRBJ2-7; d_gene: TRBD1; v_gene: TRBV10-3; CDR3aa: CAALTGGYEQYF; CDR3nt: TGTGCCGCGCTGACAGGGGGCTACGAGCAGTACTTC
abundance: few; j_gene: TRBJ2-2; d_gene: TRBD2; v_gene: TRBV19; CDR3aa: CASSMTSGSLLNTGELFF; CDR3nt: TGTGCCAGTAGTATGACTAGCGGGAGCCTACTTAACACCGGGGAGCTGTTTTTT
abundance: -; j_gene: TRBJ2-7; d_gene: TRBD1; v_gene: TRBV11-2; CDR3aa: CASSWSMTGTYEQYF; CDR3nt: TGTGCCAGCAGCTGGAGCATGACAGGGACCTACGAGCAGTACTTC
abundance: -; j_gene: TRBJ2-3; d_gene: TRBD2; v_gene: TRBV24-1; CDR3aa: CATSDTSGLAATDTQYF; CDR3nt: TGTGCCACCAGTGATACCTCGGGACTAGCGGCTACAGATACGCAGTATTTT
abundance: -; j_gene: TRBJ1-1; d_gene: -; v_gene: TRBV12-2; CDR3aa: CASRLLNDRGKSYTEAFF; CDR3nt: TGTGCAAGTCGCTTACTAAACGACAGGGGTAAATCGTACACTGAAGCTTTCTTT
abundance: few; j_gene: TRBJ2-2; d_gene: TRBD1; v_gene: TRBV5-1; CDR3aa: CASSTGKQGTGELFF; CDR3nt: TGCGCCAGCAGCACCGGAAAACAGGGGACCGGGGAGCTGTTTTTT
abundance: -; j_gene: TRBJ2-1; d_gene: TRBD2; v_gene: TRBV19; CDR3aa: CASSSGTSYNEQFF; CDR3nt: TGTGCCAGTAGCAGCGGGACTAGCTACAATGAGCAGTTCTTC
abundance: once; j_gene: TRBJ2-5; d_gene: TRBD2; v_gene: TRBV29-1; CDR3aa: CSAFGTSAQETQYF; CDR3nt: TGCAGCGCCTTCGGGACTAGCGCACAAGAGACCCAGTACTTC
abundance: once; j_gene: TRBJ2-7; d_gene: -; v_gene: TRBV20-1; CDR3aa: CSARRESEQYF; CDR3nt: TGCAGTGCTAGGAGGGAAAGCGAGCAGTACTTC
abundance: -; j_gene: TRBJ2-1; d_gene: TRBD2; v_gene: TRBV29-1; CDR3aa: CSVVGGGDEQFF; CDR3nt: TGCAGCGTTGTGGGTGGGGGGGATGAGCAGTTCTTC
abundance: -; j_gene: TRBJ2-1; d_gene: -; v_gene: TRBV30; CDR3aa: CAWSLQGPEQFF; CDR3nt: TGTGCCTGGAGTCTCCAGGGCCCCGAGCAGTTCTTC
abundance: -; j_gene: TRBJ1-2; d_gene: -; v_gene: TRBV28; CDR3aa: CATTQGGAGNGNYGYTF; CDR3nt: TGTGCCACCACTCAAGGAGGGGCGGGGAATGGAAACTATGGCTACACCTTC
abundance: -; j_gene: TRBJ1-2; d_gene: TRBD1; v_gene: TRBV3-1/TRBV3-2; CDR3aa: CASSQEAHGDRSYGYTF; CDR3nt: TGTGCCAGCAGCCAAGAGGCCCATGGGGACAGGTCCTATGGCTACACCTTC
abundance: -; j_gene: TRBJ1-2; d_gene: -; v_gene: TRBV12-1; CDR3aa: CASSFVRGSNGYTF; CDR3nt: TGTGCCAGCAGCTTTGTTAGGGGATCCAATGGCTACACCTTC
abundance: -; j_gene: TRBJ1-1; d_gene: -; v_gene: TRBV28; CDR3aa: CASSLSTGEAFF; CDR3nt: TGTGCCAGCAGTTTGTCGACAGGAGAAGCTTTCTTT